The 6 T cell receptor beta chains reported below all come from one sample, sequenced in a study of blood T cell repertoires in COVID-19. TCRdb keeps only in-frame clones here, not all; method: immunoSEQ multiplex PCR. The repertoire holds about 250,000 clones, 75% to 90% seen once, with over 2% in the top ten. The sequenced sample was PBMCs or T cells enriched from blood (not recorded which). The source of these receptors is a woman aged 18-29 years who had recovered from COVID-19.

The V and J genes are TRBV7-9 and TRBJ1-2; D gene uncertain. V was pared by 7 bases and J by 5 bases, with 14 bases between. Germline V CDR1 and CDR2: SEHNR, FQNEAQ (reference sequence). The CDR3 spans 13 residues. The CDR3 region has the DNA TGTGCCAGCACTAGTGGGCGGGGATATGGCTACACCTTC. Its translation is CASTSGRGYGYTF.

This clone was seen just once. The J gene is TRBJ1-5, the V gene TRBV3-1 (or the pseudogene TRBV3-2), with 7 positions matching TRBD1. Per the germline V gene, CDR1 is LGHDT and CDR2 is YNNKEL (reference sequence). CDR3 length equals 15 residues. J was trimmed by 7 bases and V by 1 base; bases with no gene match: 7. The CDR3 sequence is CASSQGFQGGQPQHF. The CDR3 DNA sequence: TGTGCCAGCAGCCAAGGCTTCCAGGGGGGACAGCCCCAGCATTTT.

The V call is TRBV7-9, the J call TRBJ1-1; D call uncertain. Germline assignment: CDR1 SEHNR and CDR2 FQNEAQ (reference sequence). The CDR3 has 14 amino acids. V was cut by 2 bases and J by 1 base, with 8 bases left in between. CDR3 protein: CASSLSRENTEAFF. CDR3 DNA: TGTGCCAGCAGCTTATCACGGGAGAACACTGAAGCTTTCTTT.

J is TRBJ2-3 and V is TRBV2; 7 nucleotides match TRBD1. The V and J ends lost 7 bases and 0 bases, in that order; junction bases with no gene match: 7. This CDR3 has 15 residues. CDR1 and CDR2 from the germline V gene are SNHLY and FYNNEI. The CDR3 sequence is CASTRTGISTDTQYF. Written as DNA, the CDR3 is TGTGCCAGCACTCGGACAGGAATAAGCACAGATACGCAGTATTTT.

The CDR3 DNA is TGTGCCAGTAGTATAGGACAGGTTGGCTCTGGGGCCAACGTCCTGACTTTC. Amino acid sequence: CASSIGQVGSGANVLTF. The J gene is TRBJ2-6, the V gene TRBV19, with D perhaps matching TRBD1 (6 bases). CDR3 size: 17 residues. V dropped 1 base and J dropped 0 bases, with 10 bases sitting between them. Per germline, CDR1 LNHDA and CDR2 SQIVND (reference sequence).

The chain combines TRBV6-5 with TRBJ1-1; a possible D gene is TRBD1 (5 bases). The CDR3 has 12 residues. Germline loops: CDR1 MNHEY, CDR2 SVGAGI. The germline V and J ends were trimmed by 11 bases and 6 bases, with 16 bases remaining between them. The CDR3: CAVLGGIAEAFF. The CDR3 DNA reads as TGTGCCGTTCTGGGGGGGATTGCTGAAGCTTTCTTT.